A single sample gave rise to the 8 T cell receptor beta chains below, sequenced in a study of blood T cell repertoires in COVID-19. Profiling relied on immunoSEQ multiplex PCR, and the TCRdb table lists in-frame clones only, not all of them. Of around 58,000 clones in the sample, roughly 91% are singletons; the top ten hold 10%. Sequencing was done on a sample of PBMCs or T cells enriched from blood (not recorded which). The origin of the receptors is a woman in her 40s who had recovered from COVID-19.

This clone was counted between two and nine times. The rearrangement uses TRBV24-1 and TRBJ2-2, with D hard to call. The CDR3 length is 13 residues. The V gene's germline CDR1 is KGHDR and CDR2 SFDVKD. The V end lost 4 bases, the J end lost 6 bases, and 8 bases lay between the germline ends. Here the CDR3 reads CATSDPPAGELFF. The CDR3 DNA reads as TGTGCCACCAGTGACCCTCCCGCCGGGGAGCTGTTTTTT.

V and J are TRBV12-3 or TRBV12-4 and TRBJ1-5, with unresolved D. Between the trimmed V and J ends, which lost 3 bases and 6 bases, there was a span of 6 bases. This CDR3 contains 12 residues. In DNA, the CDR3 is TGTGCCAGCAGTTTCGGGGTTCAGCCCCAGCATTTT. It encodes CASSFGVQPQHF.

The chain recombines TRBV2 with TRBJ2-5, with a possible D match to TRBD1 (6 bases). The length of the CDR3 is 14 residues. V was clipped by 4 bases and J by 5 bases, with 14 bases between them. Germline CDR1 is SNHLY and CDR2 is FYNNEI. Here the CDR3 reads CASSVVGTTETQYF. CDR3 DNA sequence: TGTGCCAGCAGTGTCGTGGGGACAACGGAGACCCAGTACTTC. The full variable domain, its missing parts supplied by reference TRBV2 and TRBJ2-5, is EPEVTQTPSHQVTQMGQEVILRCVPISNHLYFYWYRQILGQKVEFLVSFYNNEISEKSEIFDDQFSVERPDGSNFTLKIRSTKLEDSAMYFCASSVVGTTETQYFGPGTRLLVL.

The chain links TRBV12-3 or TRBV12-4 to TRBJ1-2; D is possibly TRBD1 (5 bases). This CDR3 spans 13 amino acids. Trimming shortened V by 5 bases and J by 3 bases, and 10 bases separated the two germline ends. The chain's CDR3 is CASSGGVDYGYTF. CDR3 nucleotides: TGTGCCAGCAGTGGGGGGGTAGACTATGGCTACACCTTC.

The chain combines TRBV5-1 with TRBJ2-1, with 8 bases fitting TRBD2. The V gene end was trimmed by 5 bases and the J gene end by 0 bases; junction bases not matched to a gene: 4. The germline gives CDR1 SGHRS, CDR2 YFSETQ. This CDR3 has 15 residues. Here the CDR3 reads CASRSGTSSYNEQFF. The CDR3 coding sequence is TGCGCCAGCAGATCCGGGACTAGCTCCTACAATGAGCAGTTCTTC.

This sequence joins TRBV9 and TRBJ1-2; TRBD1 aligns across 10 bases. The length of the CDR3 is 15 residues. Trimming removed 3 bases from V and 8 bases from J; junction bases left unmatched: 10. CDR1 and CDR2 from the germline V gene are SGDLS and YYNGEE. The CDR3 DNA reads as TGTGCCAGCAGCGCGCCGGGACAGGGGTCCGCAGGCTACACCTTC. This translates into CASSAPGQGSAGYTF.

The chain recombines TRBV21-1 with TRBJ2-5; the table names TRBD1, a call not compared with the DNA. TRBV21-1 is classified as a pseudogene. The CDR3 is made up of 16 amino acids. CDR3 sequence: CATKPTGARTTETQYF. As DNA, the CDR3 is TGTGCCACAAAACCGACAGGGGCCCGAACAACGGAGACCCAGTACTTC.

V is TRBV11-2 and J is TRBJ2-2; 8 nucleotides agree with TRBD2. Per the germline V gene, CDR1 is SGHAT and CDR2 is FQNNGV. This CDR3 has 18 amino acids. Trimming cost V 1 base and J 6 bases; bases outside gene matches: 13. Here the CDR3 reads CASSLGGGQRGYPGELFF. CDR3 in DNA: TGTGCCAGCAGCTTAGGGGGAGGCCAGCGGGGGTATCCCGGGGAGCTGTTTTTT.